The source of this T cell receptor (beta chain) is a study of blood T cell repertoires in COVID-19. The CDR3 sequence is 15 residues long. Germline V gene sequence: CDR1 SGHTA, CDR2 FQGNSA. The germline V and J ends were trimmed by 7 bases and 4 bases, with 18 bases remaining between them. The data were produced by immunoSEQ multiplex PCR, yet TCRdb's version contains in-frame clones alone and is incomplete. The top ten hold around 4.8% of the sample, which has about 170,000 clones, roughly 83% seen once. The sequenced sample consisted of PBMCs or T cells enriched from blood (not recorded which). The TCR was taken from a woman aged 45 to 65 who had recovered from COVID-19. V usage is TRBV7-2 and J usage is TRBJ2-3; D possibly corresponds to TRBD2 (7 bases). The CDR3 loop is CASTYRRGGSDTQYF. In DNA, the CDR3 is TGTGCCAGCACCTACCGTAGGGGGGGGTCAGATACGCAGTATTTT.